The 21 T cell receptor beta chains reported below all come from one sample, sequenced in a study of human T cells and chemical hapten exposure. Time point here: pre-sensitization, week 0. Treatment denoted: therapeutic diphenylcyclopropenone sensitization with weekly scalp DPC. TCRdb redid the calling of the RACE reads with MiXCR, one entry per CDR3 protein. The repertoire holds 250,000 to 300,000 distinct CDR3 sequences, with approximately 7.5% as singletons. The sample here was whole blood, taken in connection with sensitization to the hapten diphenylcyclopropenone (DPC). These receptors came from a man younger than 35 with alopecia areata. Some clones in this sample may be carry-over from other donors' samples.

The chain uses TRBV10-3 and TRBJ1-4; the D is unclear. The V gene's germline CDR1 is ENHRY and CDR2 SYGVKD. The CDR3 consists of 14 residues. V lost 10 bases and J 2 bases, leaving 14 bases between the germline ends. The chain's CDR3 is CATSFKETNEKLFF. The CDR3 DNA reads TGTGCCACGTCATTCAAAGAGACTAATGAAAAACTGTTTTTT.

This clonotype has a count of ten or more. The chain joins TRBV20-1 to TRBJ1-6; D gene uncertain. Per the germline V gene, CDR1 is DFQATT and CDR2 is SNEGSKA (reference sequence). CDR3 length: 13 residues. V was clipped by 1 base and J by 7 bases, with 8 bases between them. CDR3 protein: CSARGQTNSPLHF. In DNA, the CDR3 is TGCAGTGCTAGAGGGCAGACCAATTCACCCCTCCACTTT.

This clonotype was recorded many times. The chain has TRBV7-2 and TRBJ2-1; unclear D gene. V shed 4 bases and J shed 10 bases, with 14 bases lying between them. The germline V gene has CDR1 SGHTA and CDR2 FQGNSA. The CDR3 is made up of 13 amino acids. CDR3 region: CASSSFGDGEQFF. DNA for the CDR3: TGTGCCAGCAGCTCCTTCGGCGACGGGGAGCAGTTCTTC.

This clonotype was counted a few times. The rearrangement links TRBV12-3 or TRBV12-4 to TRBJ2-7; no definite D call. Between the trimmed V and J ends, which lost 3 bases and 2 bases, there was a span of 11 bases. There are 14 residues in the CDR3. CDR3 DNA: TGTGCCAGCAGTTTTCGTGACGAGCCCTACGAGCAGTACTTC. Its translation is CASSFRDEPYEQYF.

V gene TRBV21-1 combines with J gene TRBJ2-7; the D call of TRBD1 is as the table states it, not checked on the DNA. TRBV21-1 is classified as a pseudogene. This CDR3 is 14 amino acids long. CDR3 in amino acids: CASNRPLKRPTSRF. The CDR3 DNA sequence: TGTGCCAGCAACAGACCCCTCAAACGACCTACGTCCCGTTTC.

The chain links TRBV4-3 to TRBJ2-3; 10 bases match TRBD2. CDR3 length: 18 residues. J was trimmed by 2 bases and V by 0 bases; bases with no gene match: 8. The germline CDR1 and CDR2 sequences are LGHNA and YSLEER. As DNA, the CDR3 is TGCGCCAGCAGCCAAGATCTGGGACTAGCGATACCCACAGATACGCAGTATTTT. It is translated as CASSQDLGLAIPTDTQYF.

This clonotype was seen at least ten times. The genes are TRBV10-3 and TRBJ1-1, with D unresolved. The germline V gene encodes CDR1 ENHRY and CDR2 SYGVKD. This CDR3 spans 15 amino acids. Trimming took 3 bases from V and 1 from J, leaving 12 bases between them. The CDR3 DNA is TGTGCCATCAGTGATCGTACTAGGGCGAACACTGAAGCTTTCTTT. The encoded protein is CAISDRTRANTEAFF.

This clonotype was seen a few times. V is TRBV20-1 and J is TRBJ1-2; 10 bases agree with TRBD1. The ends lost 1 base at V and 4 bases at J; junction bases unmatched: 3. Germline CDR1 is DFQATT and CDR2 is SNEGSKA (reference sequence). The CDR3 totals 14 residues. In DNA, the CDR3 is TGCAGTGCTAGAGGTGGACAGGGGGGCTATGGCTACACCTTC. Translation gives CSARGGQGGYGYTF.

The chain carries TRBV7-2 and TRBJ2-1; D assignment may be TRBD1 or TRBD2 (5 bases each). V was trimmed by 6 bases and J by 6 bases, leaving 18 bases between them. The germline gives CDR1 SGHTA, CDR2 FQGNSA. The CDR3 has 15 residues. The CDR3 DNA sequence: TGTGCCAGCAGTCCCCGGGGCCAGGCTCTCAATGAGCAGTTCTTC. Amino acids: CASSPRGQALNEQFF.

V and J are TRBV2 and TRBJ1-5, with D possibly being TRBD1 (6 bases). The CDR3 loop spans 14 amino acids. Germline CDR1 reads SNHLY; CDR2 reads FYNNEI. V lost 3 bases and J lost 5, with 11 bases in between. CDR3 amino acids: CASSDASGDQPQHF. CDR3 coding DNA: TGTGCCAGCAGTGACGCGTCAGGGGATCAGCCCCAGCATTTT.

This clonotype was recorded a few times. J is TRBJ2-4 and V is TRBV6-2 or TRBV6-3; D is ambiguous. CDR3 length: 16 residues. The V gene lost 0 bases and the J gene lost 6 bases, with 15 bases spanning the gap. Looked up from germline, CDR1 is MNHEY and CDR2 is SVGEGT. DNA for the CDR3: TGTGCCAGCAGTTACTCACCGGGTCCCGAGTTAAACATTCAGTACTTC. This codes for CASSYSPGPELNIQYF.

In this sample, this clonotype turned up a few times. The V gene is TRBV4-1, the J gene TRBJ2-7, with TRBD2 matching 8 bases. The V gene's germline CDR1 is MGHRA and CDR2 YSYEKL. V shed 4 bases, J shed 3 bases, and the junction held 11 bases outside the gene matches. The CDR3 length is 16 residues. The chain's CDR3 is CASSRGLAGGSYEQYF. CDR3 nucleotides: TGCGCCAGCAGCCGGGGGCTGGCGGGGGGTAGCTACGAGCAGTACTTC.

The rearrangement joins TRBV4-3 to TRBJ2-7; the D is unclear. In germline, CDR1 is LGHNA, CDR2 YSLEER. This CDR3 region has 14 residues. With 0 bases removed from V and 2 bases from J, the gap between germline ends came to 8 bases. The CDR3: CASSQEGRTYEQYF. CDR3 sequence (DNA): TGCGCCAGCAGCCAAGAGGGAAGGACCTACGAGCAGTACTTC.

This clonotype was recorded a few times. The J gene is TRBJ2-2, the V gene TRBV6-4; 9 bases line up with TRBD1. The CDR3 spans 15 residues. The V gene's germline CDR1 is MRHNA and CDR2 SNTAGT. J lost 6 bases, V lost 2 bases, and 4 bases had no gene match. The CDR3 here is CASSDNRDRAGELFF. For the CDR3, the DNA is TGTGCCAGCAGTGACAACCGGGACAGGGCCGGGGAGCTGTTTTTT.

This clonotype was counted a few times. The rearrangement joins TRBV24-1 to TRBJ1-5, with D uncertain. V gave up 4 bases and J gave up 2 bases, with 8 bases separating them. CDR1 and CDR2 from the germline V gene are KGHDR and SFDVKD. This CDR3 has 14 residues. The chain's CDR3 is CATSDSVGNQPQHF. The CDR3 DNA reads TGTGCCACCAGTGACTCGGTGGGCAATCAGCCCCAGCATTTT.

This chain uses TRBV7-2 with TRBJ1-5, with D unclear. The germline gives CDR1 SGHTA, CDR2 FQGNSA. CDR3 size: 15 residues. Trimming removed 1 base at V and 3 bases at J, with 10 bases between. CDR3 in DNA: TGTGCCAGCAGCTTAGGAGTAACTACCAATCAGCCCCAGCATTTT. Protein: CASSLGVTTNQPQHF.

This clonotype was picked up many times. The chain couples TRBV12-3 or TRBV12-4 to TRBJ1-2; D gene unclear. The V end was cut by 3 bases, the J end by 4 bases, with 9 bases between. CDR3 size: 13 residues. CDR3 protein: CASSFSRSYGYTF. CDR3 nucleotide sequence: TGTGCCAGCAGTTTTTCTCGATCCTATGGCTACACCTTC.

The table lists this clonotype with a few counts. The rearrangement joins TRBV27 to TRBJ2-1, with TRBD1 identical over 7 bases. From germline, CDR1 is MNHEY and CDR2 SMNVEV (reference sequence). The ends lost 1 base at V and 3 bases at J; junction bases unmatched: 6. The CDR3 spans 16 residues. CDR3 protein: CASSLYRGLLYNEQFF. The CDR3 region has the DNA TGTGCCAGCAGTTTATATAGGGGGCTACTCTACAATGAGCAGTTCTTC.

The sample holds many counts of this clonotype. The chain uses TRBV6-2 or TRBV6-3 and TRBJ2-7; TRBD1 agrees at 8 bases. In germline, CDR1 is MNHEY, CDR2 SVGEGT. There are 12 residues in the CDR3. V shed 8 bases and J 5 bases; nucleotides not matched to a gene: 5. CDR3 sequence (DNA): TGTGCCAGCGGGGCACAGGGGGACGAGCAGTACGTC. The encoded protein is CASGAQGDEQYV.

Ten or more counts support this clonotype. This chain connects TRBV7-2 to TRBJ1-6; no clear D. Germline values: CDR1 SGHTA, CDR2 FQGNSA. V lost 2 bases, J lost 0 bases, and 11 bases lay in between. The CDR3 has 17 residues. CDR3 amino acids: CASSLFPESSYNSPLHF. CDR3 DNA: TGTGCCAGCAGCTTATTCCCAGAGAGCTCCTATAATTCACCCCTCCACTTT.

The chain recombines TRBV6-2 or TRBV6-3 with TRBJ2-3; 13 positions match TRBD2. The length of the CDR3 is 19 residues. The germline CDR1 and CDR2 sequences are MNHEY and SVGEGT. After removal of 0 bases from V and 0 bases from J, the junction contained 6 bases not matched to a gene. DNA for the CDR3: TGTGCCAGCAGTTACTCGAGGACTAGCGGGGGTTCTAGCACAGATACGCAGTATTTT. As protein: CASSYSRTSGGSSTDTQYF.